The clone carrying this TCR beta chain was observed a few times. A quantity of about 0.45 to 1 ug RNA underwent reverse transcription using random hexamers. A single record per CDR3 protein comes from TCRdb applying MiXCR to the immunoSEQ multiplex PCR reads. This table has some 210,000 distinct CDR3 sequences, around 93% appearing once. The CDR3 is made up of 13 amino acids. Germline assignment: CDR1 DFQATT and CDR2 SNEGSKA (reference sequence). V was clipped by 5 bases and J by 2 bases; unmatched bases: 6. The sample originates from a study of CD8 T cells in Susac syndrome. This TCR was sampled from a human donor with Susac syndrome. V and J are TRBV20-1 and TRBJ2-7, with TRBD1 matching over 7 bases. Sequencing input: CD4+ T cells from PBMCs. CDR3 nucleotides: TGCAGTGCTCTCGACAGGGTCACCTACGAGCAGTACTTC. Amino acids: CSALDRVTYEQYF.